Below, 23 T cell receptor beta chains from the same sample are listed, as sequenced in a study of molecular identifiers for immune sequencing clone quantification. One entry per CDR3 protein, called by TCRdb with MiXCR from the PCR reads. Of hundreds of thousands of distinct CDR3 sequences in the sample, around 25% were seen once. Sequenced sample: naive CD8+ T cells from blood, with Jurkat cell RNA spiked in. Sample subset: FACS-sorted CD8+CD4-CCR7+CD45RA+ naive T cells. Receptors originate from a human donor in good health. Some libraries in this study had Jurkat cell RNA spiked in.

This clonotype appeared many times. The chain recombines TRBV12-3 or TRBV12-4 with TRBJ2-3, with 7 bases lining up with TRBD2. CDR3 length equals 15 residues. The V gene end was trimmed by 3 bases and the J gene end by 6 bases; junction bases not matched to a gene: 9. The CDR3 coding sequence is TGTGCCAGCAGTTTCGTGGTGGGAGGGGCCGATACGCAGTATTTT. The encoded protein is CASSFVVGGADTQYF.

Remarks on this clonotype: Lacking the conserved final phenylalanine or tryptophan, this CDR3 likely reflects a read error. The chain combines TRBV19 with TRBJ2-7; TRBD1 aligns across 7 bases. Per the germline V gene, CDR1 is LNHDA and CDR2 is SQIVND (reference sequence). The CDR3 runs 14 residues. J lost 3 bases, V lost 3 bases, and 5 bases had no gene match. The CDR3 nucleotides read TGTGCCAGTAGTATCGGTACAGGGGACTACGAGCAGTACTCC. It is translated as CASSIGTGDYEQYS.

The chain employs TRBV20-1 and TRBJ2-7; 7 nucleotides match TRBD1. Germline V gene lookup returns CDR1 DFQATT and CDR2 SNEGSKA (reference sequence). The J segment lost 3 bases and the V segment lost 0 bases, leaving 8 bases of the junction unmatched. The CDR3 runs 15 residues. The CDR3 loop reads CSARDLGQQGYEQYF. The DNA for the CDR3 is TGCAGTGCTAGAGACCTGGGACAGCAGGGCTACGAGCAGTACTTC.

This clonotype was seen a handful of times. The chain links TRBV12-3 or TRBV12-4 to TRBJ1-5; possibly TRBD1 for D (5 bases). The CDR3 extends over 13 amino acids. Trimming stripped 9 bases from V and 0 bases from J, with 9 bases between. CDR3 DNA: TGTGCCAGTACAGGAAATAGCAATCAGCCCCAGCATTTT. It specifies CASTGNSNQPQHF.

V gene TRBV19 combines with J gene TRBJ2-6; the D is unclear. This CDR3 is built from 16 residues. Germline values: CDR1 LNHDA, CDR2 SQIVND (reference sequence). Trimming removed 8 bases at V and 0 bases at J, with 14 bases between. The CDR3 protein is CASAAGLRSGANVLTF. CDR3 DNA sequence: TGTGCCAGTGCAGCCGGGTTACGCTCTGGGGCCAACGTCCTGACTTTC. The full variable domain, completed using reference TRBV19 and TRBJ2-6, is DGGITQSPKYLFRKEGQNVTLSCEQNLNHDAMYWYRQDPGQGLRLIYYSQIVNDFQKGDIAEGYSVSREKKESFPLTVTSAQKNPTAFYLCASAAGLRSGANVLTFGAGSRLTVL.

The CDR3 DNA is TGTGCCAGCGGGGAGTTCAGGCCCCCTGGAAACACCATATATTTT. Its protein product is CASGEFRPPGNTIYF. This chain connects TRBV6-5 to TRBJ1-3; D not certain. Trimming stripped 8 bases from V and 2 bases from J, with 16 bases between. The CDR3 spans 15 residues. CDR1 and CDR2 from the germline V gene are MNHEY and SVGAGI.

This clonotype appeared a few times. The J gene is TRBJ2-7, the V gene TRBV3-1, with D tentatively TRBD1 or TRBD2 (6 bases each). CDR3 length: 15 amino acids. Trimming took off 1 base at V and 0 bases at J, with 10 bases between the two ends. CDR1 is LGHDT, CDR2 YNNKEL, per germline (reference sequence). The CDR3 DNA sequence: TGTGCCAGCAGCCAAGTTCGGGGGCACTCCTACGAGCAGTACTTC. Translating gives CASSQVRGHSYEQYF.

Many counts were recorded for this clonotype. The J gene is TRBJ1-6, the V gene TRBV29-1; no clear D. V gave up 7 bases and J gave up 0 bases, with 10 bases separating them. This CDR3 comprises 14 residues. The germline V gene encodes CDR1 SQVTM and CDR2 ANQGSEA. The CDR3 reads CSAEVGSYNSPLHF. CDR3 nucleotides: TGCAGCGCTGAGGTGGGCTCCTATAATTCACCCCTCCACTTT.

V gene TRBV7-9 combines with J gene TRBJ2-5; 9 positions match TRBD2. The CDR3 contains 14 residues. V lost 4 bases and J lost 3; bases outside the gene matches: 3. Germline CDR1 and CDR2: SEHNR and FQNEAQ (reference sequence). The CDR3 nucleotides are TGTGCCAGCAGCTATGTAGCGGGAGAAGAGACCCAGTACTTC. Translated: CASSYVAGEETQYF.

The chain carries TRBV7-3 and TRBJ2-1; 9 bases align to TRBD2. CDR1 is SGHTA, CDR2 FQGTGA, per germline. CDR3 length: 18 amino acids. CDR3 nucleotide sequence: TGTGCAAGAAGCTTAACGGGTAGGGCGGGAGGGCCTGGTAATGAGCAGTTCTTC. This translates into CARSLTGRAGGPGNEQFF.

This clonotype occurred many times. The chain carries TRBV7-9 and TRBJ2-3, with D unclear. V was pared by 5 bases and J by 0 bases, with 6 bases between. The germline V gene encodes CDR1 SEHNR and CDR2 FQNEAQ (reference sequence). The CDR3 runs to 13 residues. In nucleotides, the CDR3 is TGTGCCAGCAGCCATGACAGCACAGATACGCAGTATTTT. It translates to CASSHDSTDTQYF.

The CDR3 here is CASSSPPGGGTDTQYF. The CDR3 DNA reads as TGTGCCAGCAGCTCCCCCCCAGGGGGTGGCACAGATACGCAGTATTTT. The chain carries TRBV14 and TRBJ2-3; TRBD1 agrees at 7 bases. CDR3 length equals 16 residues. V was clipped by 5 bases and J by 1 base; unmatched bases: 9. The V gene's germline CDR1 is SGHDN and CDR2 FVKESK.

The table lists this clonotype with many counts. V and J are TRBV19 and TRBJ2-6; D call uncertain. CDR3 size: 15 residues. V was pared by 10 bases and J by 9 bases, with 22 bases between. CDR1 and CDR2 (germline): LNHDA, SQIVND (reference sequence). The CDR3 loop is CATSVTTGSGNVLTF. For the CDR3, the DNA is TGTGCCACTTCCGTGACGACCGGTTCCGGCAACGTCCTGACTTTC.

Concerning this clonotype itself: Since a much larger clone is just one base distant, this may be a read error. V and J are TRBV6-5 and TRBJ1-6; weak D call: TRBD1 (5 bases). The V end was cut by 10 bases, the J end by 7 bases, with 23 bases between. CDR1 MNHEY and CDR2 SVGAGI come from the germline V gene. The CDR3 length is 16 residues. The CDR3 loop is CANIPFLGHPNSPLHF. DNA for the CDR3: TGTGCCAACATACCTTTTCTTGGACATCCGAATTCACCCCTCCACTTT.

This clonotype was observed a few times. The J gene is TRBJ2-1, the V gene TRBV6-2 or TRBV6-3, with 9 bases aligning to TRBD1. The V and J ends lost 5 bases and 9 bases, in that order; junction bases with no gene match: 8. CDR1 MNHEY and CDR2 SVGEGT come from the germline V gene. There are 14 residues in the CDR3. The CDR3 region has the DNA TGTGCCAGCAGTAACCAGGGACAGGGTTTTGAGCAGTTCTTC. Translating gives CASSNQGQGFEQFF.

The chain employs TRBV7-2 and TRBJ2-5; D perhaps matches TRBD2 (6 bases). The germline CDR1 and CDR2 sequences are SGHTA and FQGNSA. V dropped 3 bases and J dropped 2 bases, with 10 bases sitting between them. This CDR3 has 14 amino acids. This chain's CDR3 is CASSLTSPQETQYF. The DNA of the CDR3 is TGTGCCAGCAGCTTGACTAGTCCTCAAGAGACCCAGTACTTC. Filled out from reference TRBV7-2 and TRBJ2-5, the complete variable domain reads GAGVSQSPSNKVTEKGKDVELRCDPISGHTALYWYRQSLGQGLEFLIYFQGNSAPDKSGLPSDRFSAERTGGSVSTLTIQRTQQEDSAVYLCASSLTSPQETQYFGPGTRLLVL.

Details on this clonotype: A junction end diverges from the germline sequence, so it may reflect a read error. The chain is built from TRBV25-1 and TRBJ1-3; 8 bases are a match to TRBD1. CDR3 size: 16 residues. Germline V CDR1 and CDR2: MGHDK, SYGVNS. Written as DNA, the CDR3 is TGTGCCAGCAGTGAACAGGGGGCGCTGGCTGGAAACACCATGTATTTT. It yields the protein CASSEQGALAGNTMYF.

This clonotype was counted at least ten times. The rearrangement uses TRBV7-9 and TRBJ2-6; D call uncertain. V dropped 5 bases and J dropped 4 bases, with 15 bases sitting between them. CDR1 and CDR2 from the germline V gene are SEHNR and FQNEAQ (reference sequence). The CDR3 extends over 16 amino acids. The CDR3 nucleotides read TGTGCCAGCAGCCCACCATTTGGATCCGGGGCCAACGTCCTGACTTTC. It codes for CASSPPFGSGANVLTF.

With regard to this clonotype: A much larger clone differs by one base, so this may be a read error. The CDR3 region has the DNA TGTGTCAGCAGCTCGTCTCTGGGGATGTACGAGCAGTACTTC. It yields the protein CVSSSSLGMYEQYF. V is TRBV5-4 and J is TRBJ2-7; D is uncertain. CDR1 SGHNT and CDR2 YYREEE come from the germline V gene (reference sequence). CDR3 length: 14 amino acids.

This clonotype was observed a few times. The chain recombines TRBV11-2 with TRBJ2-1, with D possibly being TRBD1 (5 bases). Trimming removed 2 bases from V and 10 bases from J, with 15 bases in between. This CDR3 is built from 14 residues. Germline V gene lookup returns CDR1 SGHAT and CDR2 FQNNGV. CDR3 sequence (DNA): TGTGCCAGCAGCTTATATACAGGTCTCAACGAGCAGTTCTTC. This translates into CASSLYTGLNEQFF. Supplemented by reference TRBV11-2 and TRBJ2-1, the full variable domain reads EAGVAQSPRYKIIEKRQSVAFWCNPISGHATLYWYQQILGQGPKLLIQFQNNGVVDDSQLPKDRFSAERLKGVDSTLKIQPAKLEDSAVYLCASSLYTGLNEQFFGPGTRLTVL.

Concerning this clonotype: A read error is possible here, since a much larger clone lies one base away. The chain carries TRBV6-2 or TRBV6-3 and TRBJ1-2, with a tentative D call TRBD1 (5 bases). Germline V CDR1 and CDR2: MNHEY, SVGEGT. The CDR3 loop spans 13 amino acids. CDR3 in DNA: TGTGCCTGCAGTTTACGGACACCTTATGGCTACACCTTC. It yields the protein CACSLRTPYGYTF.

V and J are TRBV4-1 and TRBJ2-2; D not certain. V lost 0 bases to trimming and J lost 6 bases, with 5 bases between them. This CDR3 region has 13 residues. Germline V gives CDR1 MGHRA, CDR2 YSYEKL. The CDR3 spells CASSQDVAGELFF. The CDR3 DNA reads as TGCGCCAGCAGCCAAGATGTAGCCGGGGAGCTGTTTTTT.

This clonotype has a count of ten or more. The chain carries TRBV6-5 and TRBJ1-1; 10 nucleotides match TRBD1. CDR1 is MNHEY, CDR2 SVGAGI, per germline. This CDR3 comprises 15 residues. J lost 4 bases, V lost 4 bases, and 6 bases had no gene match. The CDR3 spells CASSSGQGVGTEAFF. The CDR3 DNA reads TGTGCCAGCAGTTCCGGACAGGGGGTTGGCACTGAAGCTTTCTTT.